One and the same sample provided the 10 T cell receptor beta chains below, sequenced in a study of blood T cells in healthy people across ages. The second PCR ran about 7 to 12 cycles with a sample-barcoded 5' primer and J-beta primers. Via MiXCR, TCRdb re-called the 5' RACE reads, giving one row per CDR3 protein. The data show roughly 830,000 distinct CDR3 sequences, with less than 80% seen just once and roughly 26% held by the top ten. Sequenced: blood. The source of these receptors is a man aged 25-45 years in good health.

This clonotype was observed a handful of times. The chain is built from TRBV20-1 and TRBJ2-7; 11 bases align to TRBD2. Germline V CDR1 and CDR2: DFQATT, SNEGSKA (reference sequence). Trimming removed 5 bases from V and 1 base from J; junction bases left unmatched: 7. The CDR3 is made up of 15 amino acids. The CDR3 loop reads CSADKTSGGSYEQYF. DNA for the CDR3: TGCAGTGCTGATAAAACTAGCGGGGGTTCCTACGAGCAGTACTTC.

This clonotype was detected a few times. V is TRBV28 and J is TRBJ2-4; D possibly uses TRBD1 or TRBD2 (5 bases each). The DNA end is a closer match to TRBJ2-7, so the J assignment may be wrong. The CDR3 runs to 14 residues. Germline CDR1 reads MDHEN; CDR2 reads SYDVKM. The CDR3 loop is CASSLSGTVYEQYF. The CDR3, as DNA: TGTGCCAGCAGTTTGTCCGGGACGGTCTACGAGCAGTACTTC.

This clonotype was counted a few times. The chain recombines TRBV20-1 with TRBJ2-1; tentative D call: TRBD2 (6 bases). V was pared by 2 bases and J by 8 bases, with 10 bases between. Germline V gene lookup returns CDR1 DFQATT and CDR2 SNEGSKA (reference sequence). CDR3 length equals 12 residues. The CDR3 spells CSARQGLDEQFF. The CDR3 nucleotides are TGCAGTGCTAGACAGGGACTGGATGAGCAGTTCTTC.

J is TRBJ1-2 and V is TRBV10-3; the D is unclear. This CDR3 is 11 amino acids long. V lost 10 bases, J lost 2 bases, and 8 bases lay in between. Germline V gene data show CDR1 as ENHRY and CDR2 as SYGVKD. As DNA, the CDR3 is TGTGCCACCCAGTCGAACTATGGCTACACCTTC. Translating it yields CATQSNYGYTF.

As regards this clonotype: The junction and the germline gene differ at one end; a read error may be behind it. The CDR3 DNA is TGCGCCAGCGGCCAAGATGGGGTCAGGGGCAACGAGCAGTTCTTC. It yields the protein CASGQDGVRGNEQFF. V gene TRBV4-3 combines with J gene TRBJ2-1, with a tentative D call TRBD1 (6 bases). In germline, CDR1 is LGHNA, CDR2 YSLEER. This CDR3 has 15 amino acids.

The rearrangement uses TRBV5-1 and TRBJ1-6; the D is unclear. This CDR3 region has 16 residues. V was cut by 5 bases and J by 7 bases, with 19 bases left in between. CDR1 and CDR2 from the germline V gene are SGHRS and YFSETQ. The CDR3 bases are TGCGCCAGCAGTCGCATTTCGGACTGGGAAAATTCACCCCTCCACTTT. This gives the protein CASSRISDWENSPLHF.

Notes on this clonotype: Its ends do not fully match the called genes, so a read error is possible. The rearrangement links TRBV4-1 to TRBJ2-7; 8 nucleotides line up with TRBD1. The CDR3 has 15 amino acids. CDR1 and CDR2 from the germline V gene are MGHRA and YSYEKL. The CDR3 DNA sequence: TGCGCCAACAGCCAAGATTTACAGGGGGCCTACGAGCAGTACTTC. This translates into CANSQDLQGAYEQYF.

In DNA form, the CDR3 reads TGTGCCAGCCACAGGGAGGAGGATGGCTACACCTTC. Translation gives CASHREEDGYTF. The chain couples TRBV2 to TRBJ1-2, with a tentative D call TRBD1 (6 bases). The CDR3 spans 12 residues. V lost 8 bases and J lost 6, with 13 bases in between. Germline V gene data show CDR1 as SNHLY and CDR2 as FYNNEI.

The chain uses TRBV15 and TRBJ2-5; 7 nucleotides agree with TRBD2. After removal of 5 bases from V and 4 bases from J, the junction contained 4 bases not matched to a gene. Germline V gives CDR1 LNHNV, CDR2 YYDKDF (reference sequence). The CDR3 has 13 amino acids. CDR3 sequence reads: CATSRSGGETQYF. DNA for the CDR3: TGTGCCACCAGCCGCTCGGGAGGAGAGACCCAGTACTTC.

There are a few counts of this clonotype. The chain recombines TRBV6-5 with TRBJ2-7; 12 bases are a match to TRBD2. Judging by the DNA end, TRBJ2-5 fits better; the J call may be wrong. This CDR3 comprises 14 residues. Germline V gene data show CDR1 as MNHEY and CDR2 as SVGAGI. CDR3 DNA sequence: TGTGCCAGCAGTCCTAGCGGGGGGGCCGAGACCCAGTACTTC. This codes for CASSPSGGAETQYF.